This T cell receptor (beta chain) came from a study of T cell responses to AZD1222 COVID-19 vaccine. Study-wide context: Pooling was applied to second doses at about 4 or about 12 weeks.

Assay: immunoSEQ multiplex PCR; the TCRdb copy retains only in-frame clones and omits some. Among 120,000 to 150,000 clones, 90% to 95% were seen once, and the ten largest hold roughly 5.6%. Findings of the study overall: Close to half of spike-specific TCRs reportedly recognize unmutated variant regions.

Note on this clone: Its antigen is not known.

Germline V gives CDR1 SGHTA, CDR2 FQGNSA. V was trimmed by 3 bases and J by 0 bases, leaving 6 bases between them. This CDR3 contains 14 residues. Sequenced material: peripheral blood, taken on day 0 of AZD1222 vaccination. This chain joins TRBV7-2 and TRBJ2-1; possible D gene TRBD2, 5 bases. The TCR was taken from an adult in good health. DNA of the CDR3: TGTGCCAGCAGCTTTGGGAGCTCCTACAATGAGCAGTTCTTC. Translating gives CASSFGSSYNEQFF.